The following is a TCR beta chain sequence with its context. The sample is drawn from a study of blood T cell repertoires in COVID-19. Some clones are missing from TCRdb's copy, which holds only in-frame ones; the method was immunoSEQ multiplex PCR. The profile shows 90,000 to 120,000 clones, approximately 80% of them singletons. The germline V and J ends were trimmed by 3 bases and 0 bases, with 11 bases remaining between them. Germline V gene data show CDR1 as LGHNA and CDR2 as YSLEER. The CDR3 is 16 residues long. This sequence was found in a man between 65 and 85 years old with acute or convalescent COVID-19. The sample consisted of peripheral blood. This chain links TRBV4-3 with TRBJ2-2; D is possibly TRBD1 (7 bases). The CDR3 nucleotides read TGCGCCAGCAGCCAGGGCAGGGGGGCGAACACCGGGGAGCTGTTTTTT. Protein: CASSQGRGANTGELFF.